This T cell receptor (beta chain) was obtained from a study of regulatory T cells in long-lasting Graves disease. Study-wide context: Graves' patients with a new diagnosis had received antithyroid drugs under 3 months.

With V trimmed by 5 bases and J by 1 base, 9 bases remained unmatched. The CDR3 length is 16 residues. In germline, CDR1 is SGHVS, CDR2 FQNEAQ. Time point defined: newly diagnosed GD, antithyroid drugs for less than 3 months. Extracted PBMC RNA gave rise to the TCR library. Arm-PCR with iRepertoire HTBI primers amplified the CDR3 regions for these TCR beta libraries. From the multiplex PCR reads, TCRdb called clonotypes with MiXCR, one entry per CDR3 protein. The sample lists roughly 350,000 distinct CDR3 sequences, 15% to 20% occurring once. This clonotype has ten or more counts. Separately, the same data were catalogued under a study of T cells in Graves' hyperthyroidism and ophthalmopathy.

This sequence originates from a woman aged 18-35 years with Graves disease. The V gene is TRBV7-8, the J gene TRBJ2-3, with 7 bases matching TRBD1. The sequencing here drew on peripheral blood mononuclear cells (PBMCs), taken at new diagnosis, from a patient treated with antithyroid drugs. CDR3 in DNA: TGTGCCAGCAGCCCAGGGGGTCGGGTCGGCACAGATACGCAGTATTTT. Its protein is CASSPGGRVGTDTQYF. Using reference TRBV7-8 and TRBJ2-3 for the parts outside the CDR3, the full variable domain is GAGVSQSPRYKVAKRGQDVALRCDPISGHVSLFWYQQALGQGPEFLTYFQNEAQLDKSGLPSDRFFAERPEGSVSTLKIQRTQQEDSAVYLCASSPGGRVGTDTQYFGPGTRLTVL.